These 21 T cell receptor beta chains originate from one sample sequenced in a study of monozygotic twins with inflammatory bowel disease. TCRdb reanalyzed the 5' RACE reads and collapses them to one entry per CDR3 protein, without DNA. Seen in this sample are approximately 380,000 distinct CDR3 sequences; the ten most common clones hold around 2.6%. Material for sequencing was blood. The receptors shown here come from a human donor with ulcerative colitis or Crohn's disease, or a healthy co-twin of an affected twin (not recorded which).

The chain links TRBV6-2 or TRBV6-3 to TRBJ1-5; lacking DNA, the TRBD1 call made by TCRdb goes unchecked. CDR3 size: 15 residues. Germline V gives CDR1 MNHEY, CDR2 SVGEGT. The chain's CDR3 is CASSYSGAGNQPQHF.

The chain joins TRBV28 to TRBJ2-5. CDR3 length: 14 amino acids. Germline CDR1 and CDR2: MDHEN and SYDVKM. The CDR3 here is CASSLISVQETQYF. The variable domain in full, with the rest retrieved from reference TRBV28 and TRBJ2-5, is DVKVTQSSRYLVKRTGEKVFLECVQDMDHENMFWYRQDPGLGLRLIYFSYDVKMKEKGDIPEGYSVSREKKERFSLILESASTNQTSMYLCASSLISVQETQYFGPGTRLLVL.

This chain links TRBV29-1 with TRBJ2-4. This CDR3 contains 15 residues. Germline CDR1 SQVTM, CDR2 ANQGSEA. The CDR3 reads CSVVGQLLAKNIQYF.

V is TRBV5-1 and J is TRBJ2-1; TCRdb reports TRBD2, a call that lacks DNA to check it against. The germline CDR1 and CDR2 sequences are SGHRS and YFSETQ. This CDR3 contains 12 residues. CDR3 amino acids: CASSTGRDEQFF.

This chain connects TRBV12-3 or TRBV12-4 to TRBJ2-4; TCRdb names TRBD1, which stays unverified in the absence of DNA. The CDR3 sequence is 14 residues long. CDR3 protein: CASSDRGRENIQYF.

The gene calls are TRBV2 and TRBJ2-1; as DNA is missing, the TRBD2 call by TCRdb cannot be tested. The CDR3 is made up of 12 amino acids. Per the germline V gene, CDR1 is SNHLY and CDR2 is FYNNEI. CDR3 amino acids: CASSGTSGEQFF.

The chain recombines TRBV7-6 with TRBJ1-4. From germline, CDR1 is SGHVS and CDR2 FNYEAQ. The CDR3 has 19 amino acids. The CDR3 here is CASSLAQSPLPSTNEKLFF. Looking up the rest from reference TRBV7-6 and TRBJ1-4 gives the full variable domain: GAGVSQSPRYKVTKRGQDVALRCDPISGHVSLYWYRQALGQGPEFLTYFNYEAQQDKSGLPNDRFSAERPEGSISTLTIQRTEQRDSAMYRCASSLAQSPLPSTNEKLFFGSGTQLSVL.

The gene calls are TRBV5-1 and TRBJ2-3; checking the TCRdb D call of TRBD1 is not possible without DNA. CDR3 length: 19 residues. CDR1 and CDR2 from the germline V gene are SGHRS and YFSETQ. CDR3 region: CASSWTQGATQPSTDTQYF. Based on the CDR3 plus reference TRBV5-1 and TRBJ2-3, the full variable domain is KAGVTQTPRYLIKTRGQQVTLSCSPISGHRSVSWYQQTPGQGLQFLFEYFSETQRNKGNFPGRFSGRQFSNSRSEMNVSTLELGDSALYLCASSWTQGATQPSTDTQYFGPGTRLTVL.

This chain connects TRBV7-6 to TRBJ2-3; the TCRdb call, TRBD2, lacks DNA for checking. Germline V CDR1 and CDR2: SGHVS, FNYEAQ. The CDR3 totals 16 residues. The CDR3 sequence: CASSSSREDSTDTQYF.

The CDR3 region is CASSLTGGKTYEQYF. The chain combines TRBV7-3 with TRBJ2-7; TCRdb indicates TRBD2, and absent DNA this call remains unverified. The germline V gene encodes CDR1 SGHTA and CDR2 FQGTGA. This CDR3 is 15 amino acids long.

The chain recombines TRBV11-2 with TRBJ1-3; the TRBD1 assignment by TCRdb is unverifiable without DNA. Per germline, CDR1 SGHAT and CDR2 FQNNGV. This CDR3 comprises 16 residues. CDR3 sequence reads: CASSTLQGNLGNTIYF.

The V gene is TRBV18, the J gene TRBJ2-5; TCRdb indicates TRBD1, and absent DNA this call remains unverified. The CDR3 consists of 13 residues. The germline V gene has CDR1 KGHSH and CDR2 LQKENI. CDR3 sequence reads: CASRDGPVETQYF. The whole variable domain, filled in from reference TRBV18 and TRBJ2-5, reads NAGVMQNPRHLVRRRGQEARLRCSPMKGHSHVYWYRQLPEEGLKFMVYLQKENIIDESGMPKERFSAEFPKEGPSILRIQQVVRGDSAAYFCASRDGPVETQYFGPGTRLLVL.

The chain combines TRBV20-1 with TRBJ2-7; TCRdb proposes TRBD1, but this gene call is untestable without DNA. This CDR3 has 14 residues. CDR1 is DFQATT, CDR2 SNEGSKA, per germline (reference sequence). Here the CDR3 reads CSARDRQVSYEQYF.

V and J are TRBV18 and TRBJ2-5; TCRdb selects TRBD2, and the lack of DNA leaves this call unchecked. Per germline, CDR1 KGHSH and CDR2 LQKENI. This CDR3 comprises 15 residues. This CDR3 reads CASSPTSAADETQYF.

V gene TRBV27 combines with J gene TRBJ2-1; as DNA is missing, the TRBD1 call by TCRdb cannot be tested. The CDR3 spans 14 residues. Germline CDR1 MNHEY, CDR2 SMNVEV (reference sequence). CDR3 residues: CASSLSGGYNEQFF.

The gene calls are TRBV27 and TRBJ2-1; checking the TCRdb D call of TRBD2 is not possible without DNA. The CDR3 is made up of 13 amino acids. Germline V gene data show CDR1 as MNHEY and CDR2 as SMNVEV (reference sequence). CDR3 protein: CASRLSGEDEQFF.

This chain joins TRBV27 and TRBJ2-5; TCRdb reports TRBD1, a call that lacks DNA to check it against. The V gene's germline CDR1 is MNHEY and CDR2 SMNVEV (reference sequence). This CDR3 is 15 amino acids long. CDR3 in amino acids: CASSFRDRWQETQYF.

V is TRBV9 and J is TRBJ1-1. Germline CDR1 reads SGDLS; CDR2 reads YYNGEE. This CDR3 spans 15 amino acids. The CDR3 spells CASSVGGRFQTEAFF.

The genes are TRBV12-3 or TRBV12-4 and TRBJ2-1; the TRBD1 assignment by TCRdb is unverifiable without DNA. The CDR3 is made up of 15 amino acids. CDR3 sequence: CDSSLRTGRRNEQFF.

The CDR3 is CASSLNAGQETQYF. The chain couples TRBV5-1 to TRBJ2-5; TCRdb's D gene call, TRBD2, goes unchecked for lack of DNA. CDR3 length equals 14 residues. CDR1 is SGHRS, CDR2 YFSETQ, per germline. The variable domain in full, with the rest retrieved from reference TRBV5-1 and TRBJ2-5, is KAGVTQTPRYLIKTRGQQVTLSCSPISGHRSVSWYQQTPGQGLQFLFEYFSETQRNKGNFPGRFSGRQFSNSRSEMNVSTLELGDSALYLCASSLNAGQETQYFGPGTRLLVL.

The rearrangement links TRBV11-2 to TRBJ2-7; there is no DNA to check the TCRdb D call of TRBD2. CDR3 length: 17 residues. In germline, CDR1 is SGHAT, CDR2 FQNNGV. The CDR3 spells CASSSSGTPTLSYEQYF.